This T cell receptor beta chain was captured by sequencing in a study of control samples from healthy donors and cancer patients. The repertoire was sequenced with immunoSEQ multiplex PCR; TCRdb's copy has only in-frame clones and lacks some. The sample contains 80,000 to 100,000 clones, around three quarters of which appear only once. Germline assignment: CDR1 GTSNPN and CDR2 SVGIG (reference sequence). This CDR3 has 13 amino acids. Trimming cost V 2 bases and J 4 bases, with 11 bases left between them. The clonotype comes from a woman between 25 and 40 years old in good health. The chain has TRBV30 and TRBJ1-1, with D possibly being TRBD1 (5 bases). Sequencing used blood. CDR3 in DNA: TGTGCCTGGAGTAGGGGCGCGAGCACTGAAGCTTTCTTT. Translating gives CAWSRGASTEAFF.